These 10 T cell receptor beta chains came from one sample sequenced in a study of cytomegalovirus exposure and HLA in healthy donors. PCR amplification relied on 60 Vbeta primers (plus 13 Jbeta primers). Measured with immunoSEQ multiplex PCR; TCRdb has only the in-frame clones, and not every one. The data contain some 200,000 clones, approximately 81% of them singletons. Input material: PBMCs. The receptors originated from a woman aged 25 to 39 in good health and CMV-seronegative.

In this sample, this clone turned up a few times. CDR3 in amino acids: CASSPPTRVNTGELFF. CDR3 nucleotides: TGTGCCAGTAGTCCCCCAACTCGGGTGAACACCGGGGAGCTGTTTTTT. The chain employs TRBV19 and TRBJ2-2, with no clear D. The CDR3 loop spans 16 amino acids. V was shortened by 5 bases and J by 1 base, with 14 bases between the two germline ends. CDR1 is LNHDA, CDR2 SQIVND, per germline (reference sequence).

The chain employs TRBV30 and TRBJ1-6; 7 bases are shared with TRBD1. The CDR3 contains 13 residues. Trimming removed 3 bases from V and 8 bases from J; junction bases left unmatched: 4. Germline values: CDR1 GTSNPN, CDR2 SVGIG (reference sequence). The CDR3 bases are TGTGCCTGGAGGCGCCAGGGGGATTCACCCCTCCACTTT. Translated, it gives CAWRRQGDSPLHF.

The rearrangement uses TRBV5-5 and TRBJ2-3, with 11 bases lining up with TRBD2. The germline gives CDR1 SGHKS, CDR2 YYEKEE (reference sequence). The CDR3 consists of 18 residues. V shed 0 bases, J shed 0 bases, and the junction held 6 bases outside the gene matches. CDR3 nucleotide sequence: TGTGCCAGCAGCTTGGCGCCTAGCGGGAGGCTTAGCACAGATACGCAGTATTTT. Translated, it gives CASSLAPSGRLSTDTQYF. The full variable domain, completed using reference TRBV5-5 and TRBJ2-3, is DAGVTQSPTHLIKTRGQQVTLRCSPISGHKSVSWYQQVLGQGPQFIFQYYEKEERGRGNFPDRFSARQFPNYSSELNVNALLLGDSALYLCASSLAPSGRLSTDTQYFGPGTRLTVL.

The chain recombines TRBV2 with TRBJ1-2; maybe TRBD1 (5 bases). This CDR3 contains 15 residues. Germline loops: CDR1 SNHLY, CDR2 FYNNEI. Trimming took off 1 base at V and 2 bases at J, with 11 bases between the two ends. The CDR3 loop reads CASSEEGRLNYGYTF. The CDR3, as DNA: TGTGCCAGCAGTGAAGAGGGGCGGCTAAACTATGGCTACACCTTC.

V gene TRBV7-8 combines with J gene TRBJ2-7, with 7 bases lining up with TRBD1. CDR1 is SGHVS and CDR2 is FQNEAQ in the germline V gene. J gave up 6 bases and V 4 bases, and 6 bases lay outside the gene matches. The CDR3 loop spans 13 amino acids. CDR3 amino acids: CASSSGQVLEQYF. CDR3 nucleotides: TGTGCCAGCAGCTCTGGACAGGTCCTCGAGCAGTACTTC.

V and J are TRBV19 and TRBJ2-7; no clear D. Trimming took off 4 bases at V and 7 bases at J, with 14 bases between the two ends. In germline, CDR1 is LNHDA, CDR2 SQIVND (reference sequence). The CDR3 consists of 13 residues. CDR3 sequence: CASSTRPTREQYF. The CDR3 DNA reads as TGTGCCAGTAGTACTCGACCGACTCGAGAGCAGTACTTC.

The V and J genes are TRBV7-9 and TRBJ1-6; D not resolved. The CDR3 extends over 13 amino acids. CDR1 and CDR2 from the germline V gene are SEHNR and FQNEAQ (reference sequence). V dropped 5 bases and J dropped 7 bases, with 9 bases sitting between them. The CDR3 region is CASSLGGNSPLHF. DNA of the CDR3: TGTGCCAGCAGCCTCGGCGGGAATTCACCCCTCCACTTT.

The DNA of the CDR3 is TGTGCCAGCAGTGAAGCGCTTCTGAGGGACAGCTCCTACGAGCAGTACTTC. The encoded protein is CASSEALLRDSSYEQYF. The chain couples TRBV6-1 to TRBJ2-5; the match to TRBD1 covers 7 bases. The J call could be wrong; TRBJ2-7 is a better fit for the DNA end. Germline values: CDR1 MNHNS, CDR2 SASEGT. This CDR3 spans 17 amino acids.

The genes are TRBV27 and TRBJ2-3; D unresolved. Trimming pared 2 bases from V and 4 bases from J, leaving 10 bases between. The germline CDR1 and CDR2 sequences are MNHEY and SMNVEV (reference sequence). This CDR3 is built from 14 residues. CDR3 sequence (DNA): TGTGCCAGCAGTTTAGGGCAGATCTCAGATACGCAGTATTTT. Translated, it gives CASSLGQISDTQYF.

V and J are TRBV14 and TRBJ2-6, with 7 bases matching TRBD2. V dropped 8 bases and J dropped 0; count of bases not matched to a gene: 10. The length of the CDR3 is 17 residues. Germline-derived CDR1 and CDR2 are SGHDN and FVKESK. CDR3 loop: CASGDYSGLSGANVLTF. The CDR3 DNA reads TGTGCCAGCGGGGACTACTCAGGGCTCTCTGGGGCCAACGTCCTGACTTTC. The entire variable domain, with the rest obtained from reference TRBV14 and TRBJ2-6, is as follows: EAGVTQFPSHSVIEKGQTVTLRCDPISGHDNLYWYRRVMGKEIKFLLHFVKESKQDESGMPNNRFLAERTGGTYSTLKVQPAELEDSGVYFCASGDYSGLSGANVLTFGAGSRLTVL.